This T cell receptor beta chain was identified during a study of T cell responses to AZD1222 COVID-19 vaccine (dated by TCRdb to the early 2020s). About the investigation overall: TCR sequencing covered roughly 230 trial participants: around 210 given two doses of AZD1222 and about 26 given two doses of MenACWY control vaccine. Trial participants were enrolled into age subgroups of 18-55, 56-69 and 70-plus years, which contained about 150, 28 and 57 TCR-sequenced participants, respectively.

In regard to this clone: Its recognized antigen is unknown. Base qualities are not recorded, but no much larger clone differs from it by a single base.

The intended sense of this specimen's time point label: about 28 days (+/-7) after the second vaccine dose. AZD1222 recipients whose second dose came at about 4 weeks and those whose second dose came at about 12 weeks were combined into one group, since spike-specific TCR depth and breadth did not differ between the two schedules. The vaccinee samples were drawn from two UK trials, COV001 and COV002, one of which was a single-blind randomized controlled phase 2/3 trial testing AZD1222 (ChAdOx1 nCoV-19) in healthy adults. Trial participant PBMC samples were collected at day 0 and day 28 after the second dose for TCRbeta chain sequencing. Results the study describes overall, beyond this receptor: Reportedly, close to half of the unique spike-specific TCRs recognized epitopes lying outside the regions that are mutated in the B.1.351 and B.1.1.7 variants. Participants were mostly white British, with more females than males. The authors suggested clonal diversity may have been underestimated. No day 14 peak-response samples were available, so repertoires were characterized only after the peak T cell response. The vaccine-associated CD4 TCRs covered the entire spike protein, and the dominant responses fell in regions 160-218 and 743-854. Conclusions about previously exposed vaccinees are limited because only six or seven AZD1222 recipients were SARS-CoV-2 seropositive at baseline. In the small 56-69-year group, the increase in depth fell short of significance, most likely because of low power. After two AZD1222 doses, both the breadth and the depth of spike-specific TCRs were significantly higher than at day 0 and than in MenACWY recipients.

The CDR3 regions of human TCRbeta chains were analyzed by immunosequencing. The study's own analysis went as follows. TCRs in the repertoires were matched against a reference library of SARS-CoV-2-specific TCRs that had been generated with the MIRA antigen-specificity platform. Breadth was defined as the fraction of unique TCRs that were SARS-CoV-2-associated, and depth was defined as the fraction of total T cells that were SARS-CoV-2-associated. Each spike-specific TCR was assigned to its reactive spike region and to a CD4 or CD8 class using the MIRA data. Log10-transformed breadth and depth values were compared by one-way ANOVA with Sidak's multiple comparisons tests. Entries here come from immuneACCESS through TCRdb and include only in-frame sequences with V and J called. Some clones fail to appear in such tables; in the studies checked, an unresolved V gene covers under half of the shortfall, and the cause of the remainder is unknown. V and J calls and clone size are copied from that table; D and trimming were computed from the DNA. This sample has fewer than 95,000 clones in its table, and roughly 90% of those were observed once. The top ten clonotypes cover approximately 5% of the sample.

This specimen consisted of peripheral blood, obtained 28 days after the second AZD1222 dose. The sequence came from an adult who received the AZD1222 COVID-19 vaccine.

The sequence in DNA is TGTGCCAGCAGCCCCCCGGGCTCCTATGGCTACACCTTC. This yields the protein CASSPPGSYGYTF. The chain couples TRBV4-2 to TRBJ1-2, with the D gene uncertain. V drops 4 bases and J drops 4 bases, leaving 10 bases in between. CDR3 length: 13 amino acids, cysteine to phenylalanine. Only CDR3 DNA is held: 39 bases, read in frame from base 1. CDR1 and CDR2 are drawn from the germline V gene: LGHNA, YNFKEQ.